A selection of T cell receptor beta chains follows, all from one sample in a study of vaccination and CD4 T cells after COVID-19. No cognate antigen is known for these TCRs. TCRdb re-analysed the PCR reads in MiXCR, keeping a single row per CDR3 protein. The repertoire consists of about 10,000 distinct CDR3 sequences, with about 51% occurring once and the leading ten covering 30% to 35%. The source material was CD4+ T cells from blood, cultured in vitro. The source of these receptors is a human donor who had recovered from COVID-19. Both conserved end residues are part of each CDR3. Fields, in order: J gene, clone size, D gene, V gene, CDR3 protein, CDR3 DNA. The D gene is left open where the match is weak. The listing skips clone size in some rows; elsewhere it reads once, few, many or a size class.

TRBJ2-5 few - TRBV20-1 CSAITGGSQETQYF TGCAGTGCCATCACGGGGGGCTCCCAAGAGACCCAGTACTTC
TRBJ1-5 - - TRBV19 CASSPLGGDQPQHF TGTGCCAGTAGCCCTTTGGGGGGCGATCAGCCCCAGCATTTT
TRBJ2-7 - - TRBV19 CASSISGRGYEQYF TGTGCCAGTAGTATAAGCGGCAGGGGCTACGAGCAGTACTTC
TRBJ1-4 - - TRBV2 CASSFDRATNEKLFF TGTGCCAGCAGTTTCGACCGTGCAACTAATGAAAAACTGTTTTTT
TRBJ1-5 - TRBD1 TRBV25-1 CASSDSPGQQHF TGTGCCAGCAGTGACTCTCCGGGACAGCAGCATTTT
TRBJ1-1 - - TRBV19 CASSLTSVETEAFF TGTGCCAGTAGTCTTACTTCGGTTGAGACTGAAGCTTTCTTT
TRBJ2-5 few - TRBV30 CAWSVDLGQETQYF TGTGCCTGGAGTGTGGATCTAGGGCAAGAGACCCAGTACTTC
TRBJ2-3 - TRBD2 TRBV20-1 CSASLAGGPGGTDTQYF TGCAGTGCTAGCCTAGCGGGGGGGCCCGGAGGCACAGATACGCAGTATTTT
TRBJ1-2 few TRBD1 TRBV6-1 CASSRQGWDGYTF TGTGCCAGCAGTCGACAGGGTTGGGATGGCTACACCTTC
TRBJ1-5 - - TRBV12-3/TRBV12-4 CASSPAGGNQPQHF TGTGCCAGCAGCCCCGCGGGTGGCAATCAGCCCCAGCATTTT
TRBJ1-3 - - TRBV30 CAWSVLRTIYF TGTGCCTGGAGTGTACTTAGGACCATATATTTT
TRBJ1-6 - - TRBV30 CAWSERSYSYNSPLHF TGTGCCTGGAGTGAAAGGAGTTACTCCTATAATTCACCCCTCCACTTT